The 21 T cell receptor beta chains below come from one sample, sequenced in a study of quantifying T cell responses using KT2 cells. On the study more broadly: RNA was reverse transcribed with TCR alpha and beta constant-region primers.

An oligo carrying a UMI was ligated to the cDNA 3' end. An equimolar mix of RC1.1 and RC1.2 primed the beta chain across TRBC1 and TRBC2. TCRdb reanalysed the UMI-ligation and nested PCR reads using MiXCR and keeps one entry per CDR3 protein. The repertoire holds tens of thousands of distinct CDR3 sequences, with around a tenth as singletons. The sample consisted of PBMCs spiked with cells of the T cell clone KT2. The receptors come from a human donor.

This chain joins TRBV20-1 and TRBJ2-1; 12 bases are shared with TRBD2. The CDR3 length is 13 residues. Germline lookup yields CDR1 DFQATT and CDR2 SNEGSKA (reference sequence). The junction had 4 bases not matched to a gene; V was cut back by 5 bases and J by 8 bases. CDR3: CSARLAGEHEQFF. CDR3 nucleotide sequence: TGCAGTGCTCGACTAGCGGGAGAACATGAGCAGTTCTTC.

This chain joins TRBV5-1 and TRBJ2-1, with TRBD1 as a possible D gene (6 bases). Germline CDR1 is SGHRS and CDR2 is YFSETQ. This CDR3 comprises 16 residues. The V end lost 0 bases, the J end lost 3 bases, and 13 bases lay between the germline ends. CDR3 in amino acids: CASSLAPPTGYNEQFF. The DNA of the CDR3 is TGCGCCAGCAGCTTGGCCCCCCCGACAGGCTACAATGAGCAGTTCTTC.

This clonotype was detected a few times. The rearrangement uses TRBV6-5 and TRBJ1-1; 8 positions agree with TRBD1. Trimming cost V 0 bases and J 1 base; bases outside gene matches: 1. The CDR3 is made up of 15 amino acids. Per germline, CDR1 MNHEY and CDR2 SVGAGI. CDR3 in amino acids: CASSYSGQGNTEAFF. In DNA, the CDR3 is TGTGCCAGCAGTTACTCCGGACAGGGGAACACTGAAGCTTTCTTT.

At least ten counts were recorded for this clonotype. The chain employs TRBV7-8 and TRBJ2-3, with D unresolved. V was cut by 5 bases and J by 2 bases, with 14 bases left in between. CDR3 size: 15 residues. Germline V CDR1 and CDR2: SGHVS, FQNEAQ. DNA for the CDR3: TGTGCCAGCAGCGCGAGGAGCCGGCCCACAGATACGCAGTATTTT. This translates into CASSARSRPTDTQYF.

This clonotype occurred a few times. This sequence joins TRBV4-2 and TRBJ1-6; D is undetermined. Germline V gives CDR1 LGHNA, CDR2 YNFKEQ. V lost 1 base and J lost 6, with 13 bases in between. This CDR3 is built from 16 residues. CDR3 residues: CASSQGRGSGNSPLHF. In DNA, the CDR3 is TGTGCCAGCAGCCAAGGGCGAGGATCTGGTAATTCACCCCTCCACTTT.

At least ten counts were recorded for this clonotype. The chain combines TRBV7-2 with TRBJ1-1; D remains ambiguous. The germline CDR1 and CDR2 sequences are SGHTA and FQGNSA. Between the trimmed V and J ends, which lost 0 bases and 1 base, there was a span of 6 bases. This CDR3 region has 14 residues. The CDR3 coding sequence is TGTGCCAGCAGCTTAGCGCTCTCGAACACTGAAGCTTTCTTT. Translated, it gives CASSLALSNTEAFF.

This clonotype has at least ten counts. This chain's CDR3 is CASSQPGHLSYEQYF. The CDR3 DNA reads TGTGCCAGTAGTCAACCGGGACACTTATCCTACGAGCAGTACTTC. The chain couples TRBV19 to TRBJ2-7, with a tentative D call TRBD1 (6 bases). The germline CDR1 and CDR2 sequences are LNHDA and SQIVND (reference sequence). The CDR3 runs 15 residues. The V gene lost 5 bases and the J gene lost 1 base, with 15 bases spanning the gap.

This clonotype was counted ten times or more. The CDR3 loop is CAWHRDSEKEQYF. CDR3 coding DNA: TGTGCCTGGCACCGGGACTCAGAAAAGGAGCAGTACTTC. This chain connects TRBV30 to TRBJ2-7, with a possible D match to TRBD2 (6 bases). The V gene's germline CDR1 is GTSNPN and CDR2 SVGIG (reference sequence). The CDR3 runs to 13 residues. V was pared by 5 bases and J by 7 bases, with 18 bases between.

The chain recombines TRBV27 with TRBJ2-7; D ambiguous. Trimming removed 2 bases from V and 0 bases from J, with 11 bases in between. The CDR3 runs to 15 residues. CDR1 is MNHEY and CDR2 is SMNVEV in the germline V gene (reference sequence). CDR3 bases: TGTGCCAGCAGTTTACGGGCCCTAAGCTCCTACGAGCAGTACTTC. It specifies CASSLRALSSYEQYF.

V and J are TRBV7-3 and TRBJ2-3; D is ambiguous. V was trimmed by 5 bases and J by 2 bases, leaving 14 bases between them. CDR1 and CDR2 (germline): SGHTA, FQGTGA. The length of the CDR3 is 15 residues. DNA for the CDR3: TGTGCCAGCAGCCCCACTACCCACTCCACAGATACGCAGTATTTT. Translated: CASSPTTHSTDTQYF.

This chain uses TRBV2 with TRBJ1-1; D might be TRBD1 (5 bases). V lost 1 base and J lost 2, with 11 bases in between. The CDR3 is 15 amino acids. Germline CDR1 reads SNHLY; CDR2 reads FYNNEI. DNA for the CDR3: TGTGCCAGCAGTGAAGTAGGGGTAAGAAACACTGAAGCTTTCTTT. Its protein is CASSEVGVRNTEAFF. Full variable domain (rest looked up from reference TRBV2 and TRBJ1-1): EPEVTQTPSHQVTQMGQEVILRCVPISNHLYFYWYRQILGQKVEFLVSFYNNEISEKSEIFDDQFSVERPDGSNFTLKIRSTKLEDSAMYFCASSEVGVRNTEAFFGQGTRLTVV.

Ten or more counts support this clonotype. The chain has TRBV20-1 and TRBJ1-4, with 8 bases matching TRBD1. Germline trimming cut 6 bases from V and 7 bases from J; bases unmatched to any gene: 4. Germline V CDR1 and CDR2: DFQATT, SNEGSKA (reference sequence). The CDR3 has 12 amino acids. The CDR3 protein is CSAGQGLEKLFF. CDR3 DNA: TGCAGTGCAGGACAGGGTCTTGAAAAACTGTTTTTT.

This clonotype was seen many times. CDR3 in DNA: TGCGCCAGCGCCCTACAACCTAACTATGGCTACACCTTC. Protein product: CASALQPNYGYTF. V usage is TRBV5-1 and J usage is TRBJ1-2, with D unresolved. CDR1 and CDR2 (germline): SGHRS, YFSETQ. V lost 7 bases to trimming and J lost 0 bases, with 10 bases between them. The CDR3 runs to 13 residues.

This clonotype was picked up a small number of times. The rearrangement links TRBV7-9 to TRBJ2-7; D is undetermined. CDR3 length: 14 residues. V shed 1 base and J shed 2 bases, with 9 bases lying between them. Per the germline V gene, CDR1 is SEHNR and CDR2 is FQNEAQ (reference sequence). The DNA for the CDR3 is TGTGCCAGCAGCTTAGACACCGTTCCCTACGAGCAGTACTTC. Its translation is CASSLDTVPYEQYF.

This clonotype was observed at least ten times. This chain links TRBV5-6 with TRBJ2-1; weak D call: TRBD1 (6 bases). This CDR3 is 13 amino acids long. Germline V gene lookup returns CDR1 SGHDT and CDR2 YYEEEE. With 4 bases removed from V and 5 bases from J, the gap between germline ends came to 10 bases. The CDR3 region is CASSRRTDNEQFF. The CDR3 DNA sequence: TGTGCCAGCAGCCGGAGGACAGACAATGAGCAGTTCTTC.

This clonotype has more than one count but fewer than ten. This sequence joins TRBV5-1 and TRBJ2-5; 7 bases fit TRBD1. The germline CDR1 and CDR2 sequences are SGHRS and YFSETQ. Trimming took 0 bases from V and 4 from J; bases not matched to a gene: 3. This CDR3 is built from 14 residues. The CDR3 protein is CASSLDTGAETQYF. CDR3 sequence (DNA): TGCGCCAGCAGCTTGGATACAGGGGCAGAGACCCAGTACTTC.

This clonotype was found many times. The V call is TRBV5-5, the J call TRBJ2-1; D gene unclear. Germline values: CDR1 SGHKS, CDR2 YYEKEE (reference sequence). The CDR3 has 15 residues. Trimming shortened V by 2 bases and J by 3 bases, and 12 bases separated the two germline ends. The CDR3 sequence is CASSFWLIFYNEQFF. CDR3 DNA: TGTGCCAGCAGCTTTTGGCTGATCTTCTACAATGAGCAGTTCTTC.

This chain joins TRBV6-5 and TRBJ1-1, with a possible D match to TRBD1 (6 bases). Germline V gene data show CDR1 as MNHEY and CDR2 as SVGAGI. The CDR3 runs 12 residues. Trimming took off 6 bases at V and 5 bases at J, with 10 bases between the two ends. CDR3 sequence reads: CASRDGQTEAFF. CDR3 bases: TGTGCCAGCAGGGACGGACAGACTGAAGCTTTCTTT.

This clonotype was seen ten or more times. The CDR3 sequence is CASSADEGAGNEQFF. The CDR3 nucleotides are TGTGCCAGCAGTGCTGACGAGGGGGCCGGCAATGAGCAGTTCTTC. The rearrangement joins TRBV6-4 to TRBJ2-1, with TRBD1 matching over 7 bases. Trimming removed 4 bases from V and 6 bases from J; junction bases left unmatched: 9. The CDR3 totals 15 residues. CDR1 and CDR2 (germline): MRHNA, SNTAGT.

This clonotype was detected only a few times. This chain links TRBV12-3 or TRBV12-4 with TRBJ2-1; D gene ambiguous. The CDR3 sequence is 16 residues long. The V gene lost 5 bases and the J gene lost 4 bases, with 18 bases spanning the gap. DNA for the CDR3: TGTGCCAGCAGTCTGACTCAAGTGGATTCATACAATGAGCAGTTCTTC. Translating it yields CASSLTQVDSYNEQFF.

The V gene is TRBV27, the J gene TRBJ1-6; no clear D gene. Trimming shortened V by 4 bases and J by 7 bases, and 5 bases separated the two germline ends. This CDR3 contains 12 residues. CDR1 and CDR2 from the germline V gene are MNHEY and SMNVEV (reference sequence). The CDR3 loop is CASSWRNSPLHF. CDR3 coding DNA: TGTGCCAGCAGTTGGCGGAATTCACCCCTCCACTTT.